Below are 12 T cell receptor beta chains sequenced from a single sample in a study of shared clonotypes between healthy human individuals. Cells designated naive CD8 were CD45RO-negative and were positively selected for CCR7, with terminally differentiated effector memory CD45RA+ cells excluded. Assay used: immunoSEQ multiplex PCR; TCRdb lists only in-frame clones, some missing. The sample lists some 2,000,000 clones; about 94% were seen once. Sequenced material: naive CD8+ T cells sorted from blood. The receptors come from a young man in good health.

Only a few counts were recorded for this clone. The sample carries other DNA sequences with the same CDR3. The chain recombines TRBV28 with TRBJ1-5; no reliable D call. This CDR3 is 14 amino acids long. Germline V lookup: CDR1 MDHEN, CDR2 SYDVKM. With 1 base removed from V and 1 base from J, the gap between germline ends came to 5 bases. The DNA of the CDR3 is TGTGCCAGCAGTTTATTGGGGAGCAATCAGCCCCAGCATTTT. Translated: CASSLLGSNQPQHF.

The chain links TRBV5-4 to TRBJ2-1; no firm D call. The CDR3 consists of 11 residues. CDR1 SGHNT and CDR2 YYREEE come from the germline V gene (reference sequence). Trimming removed 2 bases at V and 10 bases at J, with 7 bases between. CDR3 sequence: CASSFLLEQFF. As DNA, the CDR3 is TGTGCCAGCAGCTTCCTTCTGGAGCAGTTCTTC.

The chain carries TRBV9 and TRBJ2-7; D gene ambiguous. The CDR3 runs to 13 residues. Deletions cut 1 base from V and 5 bases from J, with 10 bases between. The germline gives CDR1 SGDLS, CDR2 YYNGEE. CDR3 DNA: TGTGCCAGCAGCGTATATGATCAGGACGAGCAGTACTTC. Translated, it gives CASSVYDQDEQYF.

The V call is TRBV11-2, the J call TRBJ2-7, with TRBD2 as a possible D gene (5 bases). The V gene's germline CDR1 is SGHAT and CDR2 FQNNGV. V was cut by 1 base and J by 5 bases, with 18 bases left in between. The CDR3 consists of 16 residues. The CDR3, as DNA: TGTGCCAGCAGCTTAGCTGGCTCGTACCTAGCCCACGAGCAGTACTTC. Protein sequence: CASSLAGSYLAHEQYF.

The V gene is TRBV2, the J gene TRBJ2-5; 12 bases map to TRBD2. The CDR3 has 16 residues. The J segment lost 5 bases and the V segment lost 10 bases, leaving 14 bases of the junction unmatched. Germline CDR1 reads SNHLY; CDR2 reads FYNNEI. In DNA, the CDR3 is TGTGCCACTCTCCGACCTAGCGGGGGGGCCCTGGAGACCCAGTACTTC. Encoded protein: CATLRPSGGALETQYF.

This rearrangement joins TRBV12-2 to TRBJ1-5. TRBV12-2 is marked as a pseudogene. The CDR3 runs 19 residues. In nucleotides, the CDR3 is TGTGCAAGTCGCTTAGCGCTAAGGGACCGGCGAGAGGTGTGGCAGCCCCAGCATTTT. Protein sequence: CASRLALRDRREVWQPQHF.

The chain combines TRBV28 with TRBJ1-4, with D possibly matching TRBD1 (6 bases). Germline V gives CDR1 MDHEN, CDR2 SYDVKM. Trimming cost V 8 bases and J 4 bases, with 14 bases left between them. There are 14 residues in the CDR3. In nucleotides, the CDR3 is TGTGCCAGCGGGCAGGGGAACTTTAATGAAAAACTGTTTTTT. Residues: CASGQGNFNEKLFF.

The chain recombines TRBV27 with TRBJ2-1; no firm D call. The V gene lost 0 bases and the J gene lost 9 bases, with 9 bases spanning the gap. Germline assignment: CDR1 MNHEY and CDR2 SMNVEV (reference sequence). The CDR3 covers 13 residues. DNA of the CDR3: TGTGCCAGCAGTTTATCGTTCGGAACTGAGCAGTTCTTC. Translated: CASSLSFGTEQFF.

This sequence joins TRBV6-1 and TRBJ1-2; a possible D gene is TRBD1 (5 bases). V was shortened by 5 bases and J by 3 bases, with 16 bases between the two germline ends. The CDR3 is made up of 15 amino acids. Germline CDR1 reads MNHNS; CDR2 reads SASEGT. CDR3 DNA sequence: TGTGCCAGCAGTCCGGATCCCGGGACTTACTATGGCTACACCTTC. It translates to CASSPDPGTYYGYTF.

The chain couples TRBV14 to TRBJ1-2, with D maybe TRBD1 (6 bases). CDR3 length equals 16 residues. Trimming stripped 4 bases from V and 2 bases from J, with 17 bases between. Germline loops: CDR1 SGHDN, CDR2 FVKESK. CDR3 in DNA: TGTGCCAGCAGCCCCAACGCCGGACAGCTAAACTATGGCTACACCTTC. This encodes CASSPNAGQLNYGYTF.

The J gene is TRBJ1-3, the V gene TRBV29-1, with D hard to call. The CDR3 is 13 amino acids. Germline CDR1 and CDR2: SQVTM and ANQGSEA. V was clipped by 5 bases and J by 1 base, with 9 bases between them. This CDR3 reads CSVQGLSGNTIYF. The CDR3, as DNA: TGCAGCGTTCAAGGTCTATCTGGAAACACCATATATTTT.

The chain uses TRBV7-2 and TRBJ2-5; 7 bases are a match to TRBD1. The CDR3 contains 15 residues. In germline, CDR1 is SGHTA, CDR2 FQGNSA. Unmatched junction bases numbered 9, after V lost 1 base and J lost 7 bases. The CDR3: CASSLVTGALGTQYF. The CDR3 nucleotides are TGTGCCAGCAGCTTAGTTACAGGGGCGTTAGGGACCCAGTACTTC. The variable domain in full, completed from reference TRBV7-2 and TRBJ2-5, reads GAGVSQSPSNKVTEKGKDVELRCDPISGHTALYWYRQSLGQGLEFLIYFQGNSAPDKSGLPSDRFSAERTGGSVSTLTIQRTQQEDSAVYLCASSLVTGALGTQYFGPGTRLLVL.